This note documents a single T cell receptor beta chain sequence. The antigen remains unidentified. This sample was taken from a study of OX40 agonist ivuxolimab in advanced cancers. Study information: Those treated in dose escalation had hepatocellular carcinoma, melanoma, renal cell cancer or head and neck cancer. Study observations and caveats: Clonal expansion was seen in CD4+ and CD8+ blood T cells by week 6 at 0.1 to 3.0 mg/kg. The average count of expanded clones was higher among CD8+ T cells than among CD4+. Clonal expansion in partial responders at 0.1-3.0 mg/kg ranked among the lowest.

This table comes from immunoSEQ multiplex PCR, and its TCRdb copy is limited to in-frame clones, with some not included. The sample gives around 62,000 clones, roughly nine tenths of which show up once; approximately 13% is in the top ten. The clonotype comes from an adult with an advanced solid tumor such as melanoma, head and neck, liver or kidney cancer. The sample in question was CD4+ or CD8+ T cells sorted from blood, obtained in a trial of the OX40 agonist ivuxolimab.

CDR3 sequence reads: CASSTNSGELFF. The CDR3 region has the DNA TGTGCCAGCAGCACTAACTCCGGGGAGCTGTTTTTT. J is TRBJ2-2 and V is TRBV9; D is undetermined. The CDR3 is made up of 12 amino acids. The V gene's germline CDR1 is SGDLS and CDR2 YYNGEE. V was shortened by 4 bases and J by 6 bases, with 7 bases between the two germline ends. Variable domain in full (rest from reference TRBV9 and TRBJ2-2): DSGVTQTPKHLITATGQRVTLRCSPRSGDLSVYWYQQSLDQGLQFLIQYYNGEERAKGNILERFSAQQFPDLHSELNLSSLELGDSALYFCASSTNSGELFFGEGSRLTVL.